Below are 9 T cell receptor beta chains sequenced from a single sample in a study of T cell responses to AZD1222 COVID-19 vaccine. The protocol was immunoSEQ multiplex PCR, while the TCRdb copy is restricted to in-frame clones and leaves out a portion. The sample carries fewer than 250,000 clones, approximately 92% recorded once. The material sequenced was peripheral blood, taken on day 0 of AZD1222 vaccination. Receptors originate from an adult in good health.

The CDR3 loop is CASKGQRYGYTF. CDR3 nucleotide sequence: TGTGCCAGCAAGGGACAGCGCTATGGCTACACCTTC. This chain links TRBV2 with TRBJ1-2; 7 nucleotides agree with TRBD1. The germline gives CDR1 SNHLY, CDR2 FYNNEI. V lost 7 bases and J lost 4; bases outside the gene matches: 3. The CDR3 has 12 residues.

Concerning this clone: One end of the junction varies from germline; a read error may be responsible. The genes are TRBV3-1 (or the pseudogene TRBV3-2) and TRBJ1-2, with TRBD1 as a possible D gene (5 bases). This CDR3 is built from 14 residues. The germline CDR1 and CDR2 sequences are LGHDT and YNNKEL (reference sequence). CDR3 sequence reads: CASSGEGPKYGYTF. The CDR3 DNA reads as TGTGCCAGCAGCGGGGAGGGGCCTAAATATGGCTACACCTTC.

This chain joins TRBV7-2 and TRBJ2-6; D gene uncertain. The germline V and J ends were trimmed by 4 bases and 4 bases, with 8 bases remaining between them. CDR3 length equals 14 residues. Germline CDR1 and CDR2: SGHTA and FQGNSA. The CDR3 nucleotides are TGTGCCAGCAGCTACACTGGGGGGGCCAACGTCCTGACTTTC. Protein product: CASSYTGGANVLTF.

The chain couples TRBV25-1 to TRBJ1-1; 9 bases line up with TRBD1. The CDR3 length is 13 residues. The trim removed 7 bases at V and 5 bases at J, leaving 5 bases unmatched. Germline assignment: CDR1 MGHDK and CDR2 SYGVNS. The CDR3 DNA is TGTGCCAGCATTGGGACAGGGTGGACTGAAGCTTTCTTT. It translates to CASIGTGWTEAFF. The whole variable domain, filled in from reference TRBV25-1 and TRBJ1-1, reads EADIYQTPRYLVIGTGKKITLECSQTMGHDKMYWYQQDPGMELHLIHYSYGVNSTEKGDLSSESTVSRIRTEHFPLTLESARPSHTSQYLCASIGTGWTEAFFGQGTRLTVV.

The chain uses TRBV12-3 or TRBV12-4 and TRBJ2-1; tentatively, D is TRBD2 (6 bases). The ends were cut back, 8 bases at V and 6 bases at J, with 11 bases in the middle. This CDR3 has 12 residues. DNA of the CDR3: TGTGCCAGCTCGGACTACCCCAATGAGCAGTTCTTC. Protein product: CASSDYPNEQFF.

The V gene is TRBV7-9, the J gene TRBJ1-6; D is possibly TRBD1 (5 bases). The germline CDR1 and CDR2 sequences are SEHNR and FQNEAQ (reference sequence). The CDR3 has 15 amino acids. The V end was cut by 4 bases, the J end by 3 bases, with 10 bases between. The CDR3 region is CASSSLDSYNSPLHF. The CDR3 bases are TGTGCCAGCAGCTCCCTCGACAGCTATAATTCACCCCTCCACTTT.

In its sample, this clone was seen once. The chain combines TRBV5-1 with TRBJ2-7; D is unresolved. The germline V gene has CDR1 SGHRS and CDR2 YFSETQ. V shed 1 base and J shed 2 bases, with 7 bases lying between them. CDR3 length equals 13 residues. The DNA for the CDR3 is TGCGCCAGCAGCTTGCCACAAACCTACGAGCAGTACTTC. Translated, it gives CASSLPQTYEQYF.

This chain joins TRBV27 and TRBJ1-5; 7 positions agree with TRBD1. CDR1 and CDR2 from the germline V gene are MNHEY and SMNVEV (reference sequence). The V and J ends lost 1 base and 5 bases, in that order; junction bases with no gene match: 5. This CDR3 is built from 15 residues. CDR3 residues: CASSLWPRGDQPQHF. DNA for the CDR3: TGTGCCAGCAGTTTATGGCCCAGGGGGGATCAGCCCCAGCATTTT.

V is TRBV18 and J is TRBJ1-1, with a weak D call TRBD1 (5 bases). CDR3 length: 15 amino acids. Trimming removed 3 bases at V and 5 bases at J, with 16 bases between. Germline loops: CDR1 KGHSH, CDR2 LQKENI. Written as DNA, the CDR3 is TGTGCCAGCTCACCCCGCCAGGGAACGGGGACTGAAGCTTTCTTT. As protein: CASSPRQGTGTEAFF.